Below are 12 T cell receptor beta chains sequenced from a single sample in a study of T cell responses to AZD1222 COVID-19 vaccine. The method was immunoSEQ multiplex PCR; TCRdb's version includes in-frame clones alone and lacks a portion of them. The table lists about 94,000 clones, 85% of them singletons. Sequences were derived from peripheral blood, sampled 28 days after the second AZD1222 dose. The receptors come from an adult who received the AZD1222 COVID-19 vaccine.

The V gene is TRBV24-1, the J gene TRBJ2-2, with 8 nucleotides matching TRBD2. CDR1 is KGHDR, CDR2 SFDVKD, per germline. V lost 4 bases and J lost 6; bases outside the gene matches: 3. The CDR3 is 14 residues long. Written as DNA, the CDR3 is TGTGCCACCAGTGAAGCGGGGGAGGCCGGGGAGCTGTTTTTT. Its protein product is CATSEAGEAGELFF.

The J gene is TRBJ2-5, the V gene TRBV30, with no clear D. The germline gives CDR1 GTSNPN, CDR2 SVGIG (reference sequence). The CDR3 totals 11 residues. V was pared by 5 bases and J by 4 bases, with 8 bases between. CDR3 loop: CAWHGPETQYF. CDR3 DNA: TGTGCCTGGCACGGCCCAGAGACCCAGTACTTC.

The chain joins TRBV9 to TRBJ2-1; D is uncertain. From germline, CDR1 is SGDLS and CDR2 YYNGEE. This CDR3 has 13 residues. The V and J ends lost 0 bases and 9 bases respectively, with 10 bases between them. CDR3 amino acids: CASSVGRLGEQFF. The CDR3 DNA sequence: TGTGCCAGCAGCGTAGGACGACTGGGTGAGCAGTTCTTC. Full variable domain (outside the CDR3, taken from reference TRBV9 and TRBJ2-1): DSGVTQTPKHLITATGQRVTLRCSPRSGDLSVYWYQQSLDQGLQFLIQYYNGEERAKGNILERFSAQQFPDLHSELNLSSLELGDSALYFCASSVGRLGEQFFGPGTRLTVL.

The chain links TRBV18 to TRBJ2-1, with D possibly matching TRBD2 (5 bases). The ends were cut back, 4 bases at V and 2 bases at J, with 9 bases in the middle. Germline V gives CDR1 KGHSH, CDR2 LQKENI. This CDR3 spans 14 amino acids. CDR3 protein: CASSRGQAYNEQFF. The CDR3 DNA reads TGTGCCAGCTCACGAGGGCAGGCCTACAATGAGCAGTTCTTC.

The rearrangement links TRBV19 to TRBJ1-1; the D gene is possibly TRBD1 (6 bases). Looked up from germline, CDR1 is LNHDA and CDR2 is SQIVND (reference sequence). V lost 5 bases and J lost 0, with 10 bases in between. This CDR3 has 14 residues. The CDR3 nucleotides are TGTGCCAGTAGTCAACAGGGTTTGAACACTGAAGCTTTCTTT. This encodes CASSQQGLNTEAFF.

A note on this clone: The identical CDR3 is also encoded by other nucleotide sequences in the sample. The chain has TRBV5-6 and TRBJ1-1, with TRBD1 matching 7 bases. The CDR3 is 14 residues long. Germline V gives CDR1 SGHDT, CDR2 YYEEEE. J was trimmed by 0 bases and V by 5 bases; bases with no gene match: 4. CDR3 loop: CASSRGQLNTEAFF. The CDR3 DNA reads TGTGCCAGCAGTCGGGGACAGTTGAACACTGAAGCTTTCTTT.

The chain combines TRBV2 with TRBJ2-2; 9 nucleotides line up with TRBD1. V shed 6 bases and J 6 bases; nucleotides not matched to a gene: 8. Germline loops: CDR1 SNHLY, CDR2 FYNNEI. CDR3 length: 15 residues. CDR3 loop: CASSGDRAPSGELFF. CDR3 bases: TGTGCCAGCAGCGGGGACAGGGCGCCGTCCGGGGAGCTGTTTTTT. Filled out from reference TRBV2 and TRBJ2-2, the complete variable domain reads EPEVTQTPSHQVTQMGQEVILRCVPISNHLYFYWYRQILGQKVEFLVSFYNNEISEKSEIFDDQFSVERPDGSNFTLKIRSTKLEDSAMYFCASSGDRAPSGELFFGEGSRLTVL.

The chain employs TRBV28 and TRBJ1-2; D is unresolved. With 7 bases removed from V and 3 bases from J, the gap between germline ends came to 12 bases. This CDR3 comprises 13 residues. Per the germline V gene, CDR1 is MDHEN and CDR2 is SYDVKM. The DNA for the CDR3 is TGTGCCAGCACTATACGTGCAGACTATGGCTACACCTTC. Encoded protein: CASTIRADYGYTF.

The V call is TRBV6-2 or TRBV6-3, the J call TRBJ1-1; D not resolved. The CDR3 length is 13 residues. Trimming took 4 bases from V and 5 from J, leaving 11 bases between them. Per germline, CDR1 MNHEY and CDR2 SVGEGT. Written as DNA, the CDR3 is TGTGCCAGCAGTTCCGGGGTCGGGACTGAAGCTTTCTTT. Amino acid sequence: CASSSGVGTEAFF.

This clone has just a few counts. This chain connects TRBV5-1 to TRBJ2-3; the D gene is possibly TRBD1 (6 bases). Germline assignment: CDR1 SGHRS and CDR2 YFSETQ. The V end lost 4 bases, the J end lost 2 bases, and 17 bases lay between the germline ends. This CDR3 has 16 residues. This CDR3 reads CASSLTPGAATDTQYF. CDR3 DNA sequence: TGCGCCAGCAGCCTCACCCCAGGGGCTGCCACAGATACGCAGTATTTT.

The rearrangement joins TRBV7-8 to TRBJ2-4; D may correspond to TRBD1 or TRBD2 (5 bases each). Between the trimmed V and J ends, which lost 5 bases and 3 bases, there was a span of 20 bases. The CDR3 consists of 17 residues. Per the germline V gene, CDR1 is SGHVS and CDR2 is FQNEAQ. CDR3 sequence reads: CASSPPPWGNLKNIQYF. The CDR3 DNA is TGTGCCAGCAGCCCCCCTCCTTGGGGGAACCTCAAAAACATTCAGTACTTC.

The J gene is TRBJ2-7, the V gene TRBV5-1; 10 bases align to TRBD2. This CDR3 contains 15 residues. Germline CDR1 and CDR2: SGHRS and YFSETQ. Trimming removed 2 bases from V and 2 bases from J; junction bases left unmatched: 4. CDR3: CASSLQAGGTYEQYF. Written as DNA, the CDR3 is TGCGCCAGCAGCTTACAAGCGGGGGGGACCTACGAGCAGTACTTC.